This T cell receptor beta chain was identified in a study of blood T cell repertoires in COVID-19 (TCRdb year 2020). With respect to the entire study: Samples from collaborators originated in the United States, Italy and Spain and spanned both the acute and convalescent phases of COVID-19. The repertoires were made available in a free public database intended to serve as a resource for research on the immune response to SARS-CoV-2. A de-identified subject ID, COVID-19 status, age in years and sex were almost always included in the sample metadata. The material from the prospective study consisted of cDNA or gDNA derived from T cells, B-cell-depleted T cells, or PBMCs. The samples were drawn from two sources: the first 160 participants of the ongoing ImmuneRACE study, and 950 to 1,500 subjects contributed by 6 global collaborators. Deeply sampled blood TCRbeta repertoires from subjects exposed to, actively infected with, or recovered from COVID-19 were included in the dataset. Where available, HLA class I and class II types were taken from metadata supplied by the sample provider and were not determined by assay-based typing. Overall results and qualifications from the work: How much clinical and demographic metadata was included differed by source and by participant, and the metadata was provided uncurated.

Participants in the prospective study were aged about 18 to 95 years, lived in 20 to 30 United States geographic areas, and enrolled through a virtual design. Cohort assignment in the prospective study relied on participant-reported clinical history from a screening survey and a study questionnaire. Recovered participants in ImmuneRACE Cohort 3 were defined by two consecutive negative NP/OP PCR tests, clearance by a healthcare professional, or resolution of symptoms. Mobile phlebotomists in the prospective study collected whole blood, serum and a nasopharyngeal or oropharyngeal swab from every participant. Prospective study participants could optionally give additional blood draws and questionnaires over an approximately two-month period. Prospective study blood samples were shipped either frozen or at room temperature before DNA extraction. The immunoSEQ Assay, a bias-controlled multiplex PCR, was used to amplify TCRbeta CDR3 regions from genomic DNA. On the authors' methods: Nucleated cell counts per sample were estimated from amplification of reference gene primers within the assay. To quantify the absolute abundance of each unique TCRbeta CDR3 rearrangement, sequence reads were collapsed and filtered. Productive Simpson clonality was computed per sample as the square root of Simpson's diversity index over productive rearrangements. In TCRdb, the immuneACCESS table is reduced to in-frame sequences with V and J assigned. These tables do not hold every clone; where another copy was compared, an unresolved V gene accounts for under half, and the others remain unexplained. V and J calls and clone size are those listed in that table; D and trimming were worked out from the DNA. This sample has about 50,000 clones in its table, and approximately 90% of those were observed once. Of the sample, around 3.1% is held by the ten largest clones.

The germline V gene yields KGHSH for CDR1 and LQKENI for CDR2. Trimming leaves V shorter by 2 bases and J shorter by 5 bases, with the junction holding 9 bases beyond the gene matches. The CDR3 contains 16 residues, cysteine and phenylalanine counted. The sequence is cut down to CDR3 DNA, 48 bases in frame from base 1. In regard to this clone: Its antigen is not yet known. No base qualities exist here, and no much larger clone lies one base off it.

The source is a woman between 45 and 60 years old who had recovered from COVID-19. The chain is made from TRBV18 and TRBJ2-3; TRBD2 lines up with 8 middle nucleotides. The sequenced sample was PBMCs or T cells enriched from blood (not recorded which). The CDR3 protein is CASSPIIRGGEDTQYF. The sequenced DNA: TGTGCCAGCTCACCAATAATTCGGGGGGGCGAAGATACGCAGTATTTT.